The sequence of this TCR beta chain was determined in a study of vaccination effects on CD4 cells after COVID-19. Profiling relied on immunoSEQ multiplex PCR, and the TCRdb table lists in-frame clones only, not all of them. The sample consists of about 59,000 clones, around 80% of them appearing once. Trimming removed 4 bases from V and 3 bases from J, with 28 bases in between. This CDR3 has 20 amino acids. Germline loops: CDR1 SGDLS, CDR2 YYNGEE. ViraFEST used viral peptide pools to expand antigen-specific CD4+ T cells before sequencing. Culturing for 10 to 11 days preceded CD4+ T cell isolation. Two doses of BNT162b2 or mRNA-1273 vaccine were administered to participants. The vaccine recipients had no prior SARS-CoV-2 infection, with negative nucleocapsid antibodies. Comments on this clone: Its antigen is undetermined.

The origin of this receptor is a human donor who received a COVID-19 vaccine. Sample: CD4+ T cells from PBMCs cultured with HCoV-OC43 spike peptides, taken after COVID-19 vaccination. Subset: HCoV-OC43 spike overlapping peptide pool stimulation. The chain employs TRBV9 and TRBJ1-4, with D maybe TRBD1 (5 bases). The chain's CDR3 is CASSPPLTGGGGLANEKLFF. For the CDR3, the DNA is TGTGCCAGCAGCCCCCCCCTAACGGGCGGGGGTGGGTTAGCTAATGAAAAACTGTTTTTT. Drawing the rest from reference TRBV9 and TRBJ1-4, the complete variable domain is DSGVTQTPKHLITATGQRVTLRCSPRSGDLSVYWYQQSLDQGLQFLIQYYNGEERAKGNILERFSAQQFPDLHSELNLSSLELGDSALYFCASSPPLTGGGGLANEKLFFGSGTQLSVL.